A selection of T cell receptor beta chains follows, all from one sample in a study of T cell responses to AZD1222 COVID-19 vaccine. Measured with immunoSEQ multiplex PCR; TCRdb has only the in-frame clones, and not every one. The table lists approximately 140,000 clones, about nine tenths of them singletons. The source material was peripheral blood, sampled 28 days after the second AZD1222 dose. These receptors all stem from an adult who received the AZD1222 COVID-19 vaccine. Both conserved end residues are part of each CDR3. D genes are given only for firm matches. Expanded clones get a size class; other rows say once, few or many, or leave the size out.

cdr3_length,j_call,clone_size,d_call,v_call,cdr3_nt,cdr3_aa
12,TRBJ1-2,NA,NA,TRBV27,TGTGCCAGCAGTTTCAACGGAGCTGGCTACACCTTC,CASSFNGAGYTF
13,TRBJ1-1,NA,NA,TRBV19,TGTGCCAGTAGTATCAGCCGGTCCACTGAAGCTTTCTTT,CASSISRSTEAFF
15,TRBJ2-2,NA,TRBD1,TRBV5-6,TGTGCCAGCAGCCGGACAGGGACGGGCACCGGGGAGCTGTTTTTT,CASSRTGTGTGELFF
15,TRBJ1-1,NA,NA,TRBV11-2,TGTGCCAGCAGCTTACTCAATTTGGGGGGCACTGAAGCTTTCTTT,CASSLLNLGGTEAFF
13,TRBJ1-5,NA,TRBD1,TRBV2,TGTGCCATTGGCAGGGGGGTGCCGCAGCCCCAGCATTTT,CAIGRGVPQPQHF
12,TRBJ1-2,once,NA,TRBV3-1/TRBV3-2,TGTGCCAGCACCTTCCGAGCGGGCGGCTACACCTTC,CASTFRAGGYTF
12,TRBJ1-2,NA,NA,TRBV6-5,TGTGCCAGCACCCGAGGGGGCTATGGCTACACCTTC,CASTRGGYGYTF
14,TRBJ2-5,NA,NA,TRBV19,TGTGCCAGTAGTTTTCGAGCCCCGGGGGAGACCCAGTACTTC,CASSFRAPGETQYF
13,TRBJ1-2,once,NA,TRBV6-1,TGTGCCAGCAGTGAAGACAGCTCCTATGGCTACACCTTC,CASSEDSSYGYTF
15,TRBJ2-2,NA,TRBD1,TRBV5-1,TGCGCCAGCAAAAAGACAGGGGCGAACACCGGGGAGCTGTTTTTT,CASKKTGANTGELFF
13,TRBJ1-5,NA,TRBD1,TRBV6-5,TGTGCCAGCAGGGACAGGGGAAAACAGCCCCAGCATTTT,CASRDRGKQPQHF
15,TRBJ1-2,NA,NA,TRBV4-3,TGCGCCAGCAGCCAAGATTCGTCGCTGGGCTATGGCTACACCTTC,CASSQDSSLGYGYTF
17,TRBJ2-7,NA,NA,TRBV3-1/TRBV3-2,TGTGCCAGCAGCTTCCATATTTGGGGGCGGGTCGCCTACGAGCAGTACTTC,CASSFHIWGRVAYEQYF
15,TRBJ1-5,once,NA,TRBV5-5,TGTGCCAGCAGCTGGGAGAAGGGGGGCGGTCAGCCCCAGCATTTT,CASSWEKGGGQPQHF
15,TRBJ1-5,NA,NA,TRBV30,TGTGCCTGGGGCTCAGTCGGGGGGATCAATCAGCCCCAGCATTTT,CAWGSVGGINQPQHF
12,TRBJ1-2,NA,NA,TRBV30,TGTGGGCAGGGCGGAGGGTACTATGGCTACACCTTC,CGQGGGYYGYTF
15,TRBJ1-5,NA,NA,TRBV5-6,TGTGCCAGCAGCTTGTGGGGAGAGGGCAATCAGCCCCAGCATTTT,CASSLWGEGNQPQHF
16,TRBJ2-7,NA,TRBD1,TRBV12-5,TGTGCTAGTGGTTTGCCTCTGGGACAGGGCGGGCACGAGCAGTACTTC,CASGLPLGQGGHEQYF
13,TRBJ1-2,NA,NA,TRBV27,TGTGCCAGCAGTTTACGAGGGTACGGTGGCTACACCTTC,CASSLRGYGGYTF
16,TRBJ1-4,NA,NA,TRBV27,TGTGCCAGCCCCAACGGACCCTCTCGGGATAATGAAAAACTGTTTTTT,CASPNGPSRDNEKLFF
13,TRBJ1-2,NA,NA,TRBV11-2,TGTGCCAGCAGTTCAGGATCGGGGCTGGGCTACACCTTC,CASSSGSGLGYTF
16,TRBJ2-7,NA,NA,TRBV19,TGTGCCAGTAGTATAGCGAACAGGGTTTCGGCGCGCGAGCAGTACTTC,CASSIANRVSAREQYF
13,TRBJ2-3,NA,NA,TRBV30,TGTGCCTGGAGTGATCGGCTCACAGATACGCAGTATTTT,CAWSDRLTDTQYF
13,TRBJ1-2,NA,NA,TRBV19,TGTGCCAGTAAAGGGCTAAATTCCTATGGCTACACCTTC,CASKGLNSYGYTF
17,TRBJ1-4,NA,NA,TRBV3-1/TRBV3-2,TGTGCCAGCAGCCAAGATCCCCCCAGGGGTGCCAATGAAAAACTGTTTTTT,CASSQDPPRGANEKLFF
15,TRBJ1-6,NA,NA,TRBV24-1,TGTGCCACCACTTTGGGGGTTCCATATAATTCACCCCTCCACTTT,CATTLGVPYNSPLHF
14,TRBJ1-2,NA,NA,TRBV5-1,TGCGCCAGCAGCCTCGGGACTGAGTATGGTGACTACACCTTC,CASSLGTEYGDYTF
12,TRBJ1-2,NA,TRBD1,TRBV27,TGTGCCAGCACCCCCGGACAGGGGAGCTACACCTTC,CASTPGQGSYTF
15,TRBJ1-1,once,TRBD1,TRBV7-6,TGTGCCAGCAGCAGAATTCTGGACAGGGCCAATGAAGCTTTCTTT,CASSRILDRANEAFF
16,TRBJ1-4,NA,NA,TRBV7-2,TGTGCCAGCAGCTTTACAAGGGGCGCCCCCAATGAAAAACTGTTTTTT,CASSFTRGAPNEKLFF
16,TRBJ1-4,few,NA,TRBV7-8,TGTGCCAGCAGCTTAGGTGCCGCTGGAACTAATGAAAAACTGTTTTTT,CASSLGAAGTNEKLFF
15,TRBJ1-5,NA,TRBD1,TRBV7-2,TGTGCCAGCAGTTACGCCCCGACAGGGAATCAGCCCCAGCATTTT,CASSYAPTGNQPQHF
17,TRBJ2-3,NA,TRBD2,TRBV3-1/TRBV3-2,TGTGCCAGCAGCCAAGCCCGCGGGGGGGGAATGGCAGATACGCAGTATTTT,CASSQARGGGMADTQYF
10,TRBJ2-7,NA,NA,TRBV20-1,TGCAGTGCGGGAGACTACGAGCAGTACTTC,CSAGDYEQYF
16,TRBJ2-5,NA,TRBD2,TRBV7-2,TGTGCCAGCAGCCCTCGGACTAGCGGGAAATGGGAGACCCAGTACTTC,CASSPRTSGKWETQYF
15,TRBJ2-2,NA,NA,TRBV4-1,TGCGCCAGCAGCCCAGCCCCACAGGGTGGTAGGGAGCTGTTTTTT,CASSPAPQGGRELFF
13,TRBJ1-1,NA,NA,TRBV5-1,TGCGCCAGCAGACGGGGTGAGAACACTGAAGCTTTCTTT,CASRRGENTEAFF
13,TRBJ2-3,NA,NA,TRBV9,TGTGCCAGCACCGCATATTTGGAAGATACGCAGTATTTT,CASTAYLEDTQYF
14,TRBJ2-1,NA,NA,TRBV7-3,TGTGCCAGCAGCTTAACGGGGACGAGCCAAGAGCAGTTCTTC,CASSLTGTSQEQFF
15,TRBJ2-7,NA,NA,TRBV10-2,TGCGCCAGCAGCGCCCCGCGAGCAGCAACCTACGAGCAGTACTTC,CASSAPRAATYEQYF
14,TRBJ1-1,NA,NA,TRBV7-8,TGTGCCAGCAGCCCGGCGGGGGGATACACTGAAGCTTTCTTT,CASSPAGGYTEAFF
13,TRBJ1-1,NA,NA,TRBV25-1,TGTGCCAGCAGAGCCCCCGGGGGGCGCGGAGCTTTCTTT,CASRAPGGRGAFF
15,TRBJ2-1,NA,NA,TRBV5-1,TGCGCCAGCAGGGGGGGCGGGAGCACCTACAATGAGCAGTTCTTC,CASRGGGSTYNEQFF
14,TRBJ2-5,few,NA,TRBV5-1,TGCGCCAGCAGCGTTTCAAAGTACCAAGAGACCCAGTACTTC,CASSVSKYQETQYF
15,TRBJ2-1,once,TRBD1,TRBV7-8,TGTGCCAGCAGCTTAGTATGGGACAGCCTCGATGAGCAGTTCTTC,CASSLVWDSLDEQFF
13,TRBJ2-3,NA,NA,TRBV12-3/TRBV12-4,TGTGCCAGCAGCAATCGGGGAGGGGGCACGCAGTATTTT,CASSNRGGGTQYF
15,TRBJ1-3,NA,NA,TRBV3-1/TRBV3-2,TGTGCCAGCACCTCGGATTGGGCCTCTGGAAACACCATATATTTT,CASTSDWASGNTIYF
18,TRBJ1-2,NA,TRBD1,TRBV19,TGTGCCAGTAGTACCCCGCCGGGACAGGGAAAGGTCAACTATGGCTACACCTTC,CASSTPPGQGKVNYGYTF
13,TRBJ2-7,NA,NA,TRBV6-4,TGTGCCAGCAGTGACGAGGACGCTGGCGAGCAGTACTTC,CASSDEDAGEQYF
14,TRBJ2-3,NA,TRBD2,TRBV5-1,TGCGCCGGACGAGCGGGAGGGCCGACAGATACGCAGTATTTT,CAGRAGGPTDTQYF
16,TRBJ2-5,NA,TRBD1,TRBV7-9,TGTGCCAGCAGCTTAGCAGGACAGGGGGCACGAGAGACCCAGTACTTC,CASSLAGQGARETQYF
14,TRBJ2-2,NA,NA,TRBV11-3,TGTGCCAGCAGCTTAGTTAGCGACACCGGGGAGCTGTTTTTT,CASSLVSDTGELFF
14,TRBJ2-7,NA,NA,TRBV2,TGTGCCAGCGGGTTGCAGGGCGATCTATACGAGCAGTACTTC,CASGLQGDLYEQYF
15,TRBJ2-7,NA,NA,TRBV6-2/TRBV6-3,TGTGCCAGCAGTGGAGGAGTATTCCCGAACTACGAGCAGTACTTC,CASSGGVFPNYEQYF
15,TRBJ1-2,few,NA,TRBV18,TGTGCCAGCTCACCTAATTCCGCCCCTAACTATGGCTACACCTTC,CASSPNSAPNYGYTF
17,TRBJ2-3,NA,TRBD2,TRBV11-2,TGTGCCAGCAGCCCGGGGACTAGCGGGGGGGCGAGGGATACGCAGTATTTT,CASSPGTSGGARDTQYF
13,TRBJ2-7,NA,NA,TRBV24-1,TGTGCCACCAGTGATTTCAACAGTTACGAGCAGTACTTC,CATSDFNSYEQYF
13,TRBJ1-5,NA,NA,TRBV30,TGTGCCTGGAGAGGCACCTCCAATCAGCCCCAGCATTTT,CAWRGTSNQPQHF
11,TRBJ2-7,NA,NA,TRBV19,TGTGCCAGTAAATGGGGGAGCGAGCAGTACTTC,CASKWGSEQYF
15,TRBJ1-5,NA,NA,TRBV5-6,TGTGCCAGCAGCTTGGCGTCCCGGGCCCCCTCCCCCCAGCATTTT,CASSLASRAPSPQHF